This is a list of T cell receptor beta chains from one sample in a study of blood T cell repertoires in COVID-19. TCRdb's copy holds only in-frame clones and misses some; the assay was immunoSEQ multiplex PCR. The sample carries 150,000 or so clones, around 88% recorded once. Source material: peripheral blood. Every receptor here comes from a human donor in a cohort sampled during active COVID-19. CDR3s include the opening cysteine and the closing phenylalanine or tryptophan. Fields, in order: CDR3 protein, V gene, clone size, J gene. Only part of the rows carry a size: once, few, many, or a class if the clone is expanded.

CDR3 protein: CSVVVNGDNYGYTF
V gene: TRBV29-1
clone size: NA
J gene: TRBJ1-2

CDR3 protein: CASSPSPGNQPQHF
V gene: TRBV6-5
clone size: NA
J gene: TRBJ1-5

CDR3 protein: CASSLASGGGTDTQYF
V gene: TRBV5-4
clone size: NA
J gene: TRBJ2-3

CDR3 protein: CASSATTGGTRNSPLHF
V gene: TRBV6-1
clone size: NA
J gene: TRBJ1-6

CDR3 protein: CASSPMTGPQPQHF
V gene: TRBV28
clone size: NA
J gene: TRBJ1-5

CDR3 protein: CASSSRTGSYEQYF
V gene: TRBV7-6
clone size: once
J gene: TRBJ2-7

CDR3 protein: CASTTQGTLQYF
V gene: TRBV6-6
clone size: medium-sized
J gene: TRBJ2-7

CDR3 protein: CASSVDPGTGYEQYF
V gene: TRBV9
clone size: NA
J gene: TRBJ2-7

CDR3 protein: CASSVTANTEAFF
V gene: TRBV3-1/TRBV3-2
clone size: NA
J gene: TRBJ1-1

CDR3 protein: CASSNSGRNEQFF
V gene: TRBV2
clone size: NA
J gene: TRBJ2-1

CDR3 protein: CASSLTTGGVFDEQYF
V gene: TRBV7-6
clone size: NA
J gene: TRBJ2-7

CDR3 protein: CASSLHSRTGTEAFF
V gene: TRBV11-1
clone size: few
J gene: TRBJ1-1

CDR3 protein: CASSQTQFFRGGQDTQYF
V gene: TRBV4-3
clone size: NA
J gene: TRBJ2-3

CDR3 protein: CASSRRTGVGDTEAFF
V gene: TRBV28
clone size: NA
J gene: TRBJ1-1

CDR3 protein: CASSFGLAGGQETQYF
V gene: TRBV7-2
clone size: NA
J gene: TRBJ2-5

CDR3 protein: CASSLVGQGVYEQYF
V gene: TRBV7-9
clone size: NA
J gene: TRBJ2-7

CDR3 protein: CSVAVDREAFF
V gene: TRBV29-1
clone size: once
J gene: TRBJ1-1

CDR3 protein: CASSSTERREVSALEQYF
V gene: TRBV13
clone size: NA
J gene: TRBJ2-7

CDR3 protein: CASSTGGGYEQYF
V gene: TRBV7-2
clone size: NA
J gene: TRBJ2-7

CDR3 protein: CASSSQTGGAFF
V gene: TRBV27
clone size: NA
J gene: TRBJ1-1

CDR3 protein: CASSFGTVQKDTQYF
V gene: TRBV11-3
clone size: NA
J gene: TRBJ2-3

CDR3 protein: CASSLLSVGQIYEQYF
V gene: TRBV28
clone size: NA
J gene: TRBJ2-7

CDR3 protein: CAWSVPTGLASTGELFF
V gene: TRBV30
clone size: NA
J gene: TRBJ2-2

CDR3 protein: CASSFSQGEHNEQFF
V gene: TRBV11-3
clone size: NA
J gene: TRBJ2-1

CDR3 protein: CAISRDREHQPQHF
V gene: TRBV10-3
clone size: NA
J gene: TRBJ1-5

CDR3 protein: CASSTPTSGGSYNEQFF
V gene: TRBV19
clone size: NA
J gene: TRBJ2-1

CDR3 protein: CASSSESKTSGRARGQETQYF
V gene: TRBV28
clone size: NA
J gene: TRBJ2-5

CDR3 protein: CAQDRALPYGYTF
V gene: TRBV30
clone size: once
J gene: TRBJ1-2

CDR3 protein: CAWSVVRRGQPQHF
V gene: TRBV30
clone size: NA
J gene: TRBJ1-5

CDR3 protein: CASSVSGYEQYF
V gene: TRBV28
clone size: NA
J gene: TRBJ2-7

CDR3 protein: CASSDGQLTDTQYF
V gene: TRBV5-1
clone size: NA
J gene: TRBJ2-3

CDR3 protein: CASSLGPGQGLNTEAFF
V gene: TRBV5-4
clone size: few
J gene: TRBJ1-1